This T cell receptor (beta chain) was found in a study of T cell responses to AZD1222 COVID-19 vaccine. Whole-study findings and limits: Vaccine-associated CD4 TCRs spanned spike, dominant at 160-218 and 743-854. At baseline, seropositivity was found in only six or seven AZD1222 recipients. Repertoires were sampled only after the peak T cell response. Nearly half of spike-specific TCRs reportedly go after variant regions that carry no mutations.

On this clone itself: Its matching antigen is unknown.

Only in-frame clones appear in the TCRdb table, and some are missing; sequencing was by immunoSEQ multiplex PCR. This repertoire shows about 110,000 clones, over 85% found once; its top ten account for around 15%. The CDR3 runs to 13 residues. Trimming shortened V by 2 bases and J by 9 bases, and 11 bases separated the two germline ends. The origin of this receptor is an adult who received the AZD1222 COVID-19 vaccine. This chain uses TRBV12-3 or TRBV12-4 with TRBJ2-1; TRBD2 is a possible D gene (5 bases). The specimen was peripheral blood, collected 28 days after the second AZD1222 dose. In DNA, the CDR3 is TGTGCCAGCAGTTTACCGGGAATGGGTGAGCAGTTCTTC. This sequence encodes CASSLPGMGEQFF.